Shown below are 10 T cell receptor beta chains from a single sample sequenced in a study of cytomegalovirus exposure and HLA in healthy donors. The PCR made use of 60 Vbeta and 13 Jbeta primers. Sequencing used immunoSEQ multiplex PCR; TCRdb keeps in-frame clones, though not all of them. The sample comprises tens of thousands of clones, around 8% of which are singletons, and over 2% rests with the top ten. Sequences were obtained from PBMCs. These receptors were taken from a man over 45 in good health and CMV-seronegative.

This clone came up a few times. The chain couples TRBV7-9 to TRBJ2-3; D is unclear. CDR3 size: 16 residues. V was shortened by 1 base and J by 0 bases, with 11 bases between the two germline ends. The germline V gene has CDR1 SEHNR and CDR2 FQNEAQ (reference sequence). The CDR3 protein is CASSLGSGFSTDTQYF. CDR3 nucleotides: TGTGCCAGCAGCTTAGGCTCCGGGTTTAGCACAGATACGCAGTATTTT.

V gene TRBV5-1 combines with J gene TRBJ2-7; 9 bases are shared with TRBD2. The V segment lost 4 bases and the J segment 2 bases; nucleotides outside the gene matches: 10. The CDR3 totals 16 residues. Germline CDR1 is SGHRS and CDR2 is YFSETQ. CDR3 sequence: CASSGDRTSVPYEQYF. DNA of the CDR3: TGCGCCAGCAGCGGCGATAGGACTAGCGTCCCCTACGAGCAGTACTTC.

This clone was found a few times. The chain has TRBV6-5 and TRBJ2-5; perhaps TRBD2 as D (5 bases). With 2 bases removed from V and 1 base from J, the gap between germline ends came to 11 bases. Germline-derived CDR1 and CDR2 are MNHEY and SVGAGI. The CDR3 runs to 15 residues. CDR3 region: CASSYGAGGQETQYF. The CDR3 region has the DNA TGTGCCAGCAGTTACGGAGCTGGAGGCCAAGAGACCCAGTACTTC.

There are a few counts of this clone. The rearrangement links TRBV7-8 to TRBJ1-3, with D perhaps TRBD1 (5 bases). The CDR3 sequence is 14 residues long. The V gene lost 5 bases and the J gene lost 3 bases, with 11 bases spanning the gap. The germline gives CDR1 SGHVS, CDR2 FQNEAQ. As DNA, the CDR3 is TGTGCCAGCAGCCCGACAGAAGATGGAAACACCATATATTTT. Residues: CASSPTEDGNTIYF.

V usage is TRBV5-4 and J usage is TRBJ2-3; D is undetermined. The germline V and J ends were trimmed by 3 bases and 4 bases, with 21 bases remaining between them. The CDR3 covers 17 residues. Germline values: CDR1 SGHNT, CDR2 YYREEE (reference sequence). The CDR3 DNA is TGTGCCAGCAGCTGGGCCGCCGGAACTCCCAAAGCAGATACGCAGTATTTT. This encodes CASSWAAGTPKADTQYF.

In nucleotides, the CDR3 is TGTGCCAGCTCACCCCAATCGACAGGAACGAACACCGGGGAGCTGTTTTTT. Amino acids: CASSPQSTGTNTGELFF. The V call is TRBV18, the J call TRBJ2-2; D might be TRBD1 (6 bases). Germline V lookup: CDR1 KGHSH, CDR2 LQKENI. V was clipped by 3 bases and J by 0 bases, with 14 bases between them. The CDR3 extends over 17 amino acids.

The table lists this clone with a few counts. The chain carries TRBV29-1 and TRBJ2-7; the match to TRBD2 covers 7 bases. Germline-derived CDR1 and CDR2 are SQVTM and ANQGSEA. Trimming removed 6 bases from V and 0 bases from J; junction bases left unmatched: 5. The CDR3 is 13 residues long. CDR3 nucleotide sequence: TGCAGCGTAGTAAGGGACTACTCCTACGAGCAGTACTTC. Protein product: CSVVRDYSYEQYF.

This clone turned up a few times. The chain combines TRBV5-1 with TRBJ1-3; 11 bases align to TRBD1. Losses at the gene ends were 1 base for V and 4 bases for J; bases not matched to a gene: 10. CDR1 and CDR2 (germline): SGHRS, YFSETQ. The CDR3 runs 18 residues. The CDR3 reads CASSLLGQGASAGNTIYF. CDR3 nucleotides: TGCGCCAGCAGCTTGCTCGGACAGGGGGCGTCTGCCGGAAACACCATATATTTT.

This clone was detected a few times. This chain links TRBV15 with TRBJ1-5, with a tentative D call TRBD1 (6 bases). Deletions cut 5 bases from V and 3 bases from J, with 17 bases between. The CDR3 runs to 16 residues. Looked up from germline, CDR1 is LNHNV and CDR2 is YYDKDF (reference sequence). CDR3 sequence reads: CATSPPQDSLNQPQHF. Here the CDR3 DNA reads TGTGCCACCAGCCCCCCCCAGGACAGCCTCAATCAGCCCCAGCATTTT. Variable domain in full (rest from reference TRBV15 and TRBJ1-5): DAMVIQNPRYQVTQFGKPVTLSCSQTLNHNVMYWYQQKSSQAPKLLFHYYDKDFNNEADTPDNFQSRRPNTSFCFLDIRSPGLGDTAMYLCATSPPQDSLNQPQHFGDGTRLSIL.

The CDR3 nucleotides read TGTGCCACCGTTATCCCACCGGGACAGGGCTTCTATGGCTACACCTTC. Amino acids: CATVIPPGQGFYGYTF. The chain combines TRBV28 with TRBJ1-2, with 9 positions matching TRBD1. Trimming removed 10 bases from V and 4 bases from J; junction bases left unmatched: 16. Germline CDR1 MDHEN, CDR2 SYDVKM. The CDR3 length is 16 residues.